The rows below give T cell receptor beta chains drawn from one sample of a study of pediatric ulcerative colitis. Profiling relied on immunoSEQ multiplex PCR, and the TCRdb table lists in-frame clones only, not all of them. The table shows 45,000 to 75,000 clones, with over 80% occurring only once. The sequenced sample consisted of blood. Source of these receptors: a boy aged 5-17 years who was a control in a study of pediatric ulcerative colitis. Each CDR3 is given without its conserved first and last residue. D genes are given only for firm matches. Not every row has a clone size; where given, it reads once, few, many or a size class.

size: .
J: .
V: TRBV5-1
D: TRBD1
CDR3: ASSLGLGTGELYEQY

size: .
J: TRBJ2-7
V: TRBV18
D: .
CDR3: ASSQLQVGGHEQY

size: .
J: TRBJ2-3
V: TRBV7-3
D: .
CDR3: ASSIGGPSETQY

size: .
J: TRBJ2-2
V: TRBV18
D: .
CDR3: ASSTSHRDVTGELF

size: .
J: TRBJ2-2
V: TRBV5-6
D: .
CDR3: ASSRRGTLYLNTGELF

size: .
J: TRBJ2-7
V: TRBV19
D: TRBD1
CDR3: ASSGTGGYEQY

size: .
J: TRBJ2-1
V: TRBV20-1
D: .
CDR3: SSGGDNEQF

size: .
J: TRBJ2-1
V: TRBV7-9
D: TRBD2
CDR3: ASSLGAGLAGGGEQF

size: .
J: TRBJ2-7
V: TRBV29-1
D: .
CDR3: SVEWDKSYEQY

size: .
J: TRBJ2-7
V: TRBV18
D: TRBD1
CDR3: ASSPSTGVYEQY

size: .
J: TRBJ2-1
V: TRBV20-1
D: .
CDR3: SARPYNEQF

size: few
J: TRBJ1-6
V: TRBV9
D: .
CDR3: ASSVGPPGRTLH

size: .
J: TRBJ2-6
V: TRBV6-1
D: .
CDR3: ASSDGPSGANVLT

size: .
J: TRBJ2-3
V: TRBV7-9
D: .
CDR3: ASSFPRGGVPDTQY

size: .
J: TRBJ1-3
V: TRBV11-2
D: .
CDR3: ASSLVKGSYSGNTIY

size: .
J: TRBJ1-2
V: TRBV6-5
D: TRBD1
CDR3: ASSYASTGTYGYT

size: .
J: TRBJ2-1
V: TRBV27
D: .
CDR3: ASRLTGEYNEQF

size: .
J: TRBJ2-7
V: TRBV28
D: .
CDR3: ASRPPGAVYEQY

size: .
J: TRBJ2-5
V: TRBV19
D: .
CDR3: ASSIDQQGGQETQY